Each of the 26 T cell receptor beta chains below was sequenced from the same sample in a study of blood T cell repertoires in COVID-19. Produced via immunoSEQ multiplex PCR; TCRdb's table is partial and in-frame only. The table has about 250,000 clones, around four fifths seen once; the top ten hold 4%. The sample was peripheral blood. These receptors were taken from a man between 45 and 60 years old with acute or convalescent COVID-19.

CDR3 DNA: TGTGCCTGGAGTTCACAGGGGGCGGGCATTCAGTACTTC. Protein: CAWSSQGAGIQYF. The chain uses TRBV30 and TRBJ2-4; 9 bases line up with TRBD1. CDR1 and CDR2 (germline): GTSNPN, SVGIG (reference sequence). J gave up 9 bases and V 2 bases, and 5 bases lay outside the gene matches. This CDR3 has 13 residues.

The rearrangement joins TRBV15 to TRBJ2-5; 11 bases are a match to TRBD2. The CDR3 has 17 residues. Per the germline V gene, CDR1 is LNHNV and CDR2 is YYDKDF (reference sequence). Trimming removed 0 bases from V and 3 bases from J; junction bases left unmatched: 6. As DNA, the CDR3 is TGTGCCACCAGCAGAGATTGGGTAGCGGGGGGGAAAGAGACCCAGTACTTC. This gives the protein CATSRDWVAGGKETQYF.

V and J are TRBV28 and TRBJ2-1; D not certain. The CDR3 runs to 13 residues. The V gene's germline CDR1 is MDHEN and CDR2 SYDVKM. Trimming removed 6 bases from V and 3 bases from J, with 9 bases in between. CDR3 residues: CASRDSLYNEQFF. The CDR3 region has the DNA TGTGCCAGCAGAGACTCCCTCTACAATGAGCAGTTCTTC.

V gene TRBV6-5 combines with J gene TRBJ1-2, with TRBD1 as a possible D gene (6 bases). The CDR3 has 14 residues. The V and J ends lost 6 bases and 3 bases respectively, with 14 bases between them. Per the germline V gene, CDR1 is MNHEY and CDR2 is SVGAGI. The CDR3 here is CASSLGGNHYGYTF. The CDR3 nucleotides are TGTGCCAGCAGCCTAGGGGGTAACCACTATGGCTACACCTTC.

This clone was counted only a few times. The chain joins TRBV9 to TRBJ1-6; 8 positions agree with TRBD1. Trimming removed 2 bases from V and 7 bases from J; junction bases left unmatched: 5. This CDR3 is built from 15 residues. The V gene's germline CDR1 is SGDLS and CDR2 YYNGEE. CDR3 coding DNA: TGTGCCAGCAGCGTCACACAGGGGGGCAATTCACCCCTCCACTTT. The encoded protein is CASSVTQGGNSPLHF.

The genes are TRBV7-3 and TRBJ2-1, with 10 bases fitting TRBD2. The CDR3 has 15 residues. The V and J ends lost 5 bases and 9 bases, in that order; junction bases with no gene match: 10. The germline CDR1 and CDR2 sequences are SGHTA and FQGTGA. The CDR3 sequence: CASSPQGLAQGEQFF. The CDR3 DNA reads TGTGCCAGCAGCCCCCAGGGACTAGCGCAGGGTGAGCAGTTCTTC.

This clone was detected once. The chain employs TRBV6-5 and TRBJ2-7; tentatively, D is TRBD2 (7 bases). V lost 2 bases to trimming and J lost 7 bases, with 15 bases between them. The germline V gene has CDR1 MNHEY and CDR2 SVGAGI. The CDR3 has 14 residues. This CDR3 reads CASSYGGGVGEQYF. The CDR3 DNA sequence: TGTGCCAGCAGTTACGGAGGGGGGGTTGGGGAGCAGTACTTC.

V gene TRBV7-9 combines with J gene TRBJ1-1; 7 bases are shared with TRBD1. J lost 5 bases, V lost 5 bases, and 5 bases had no gene match. CDR1 and CDR2 from the germline V gene are SEHNR and FQNEAQ (reference sequence). The CDR3 runs 13 residues. The DNA for the CDR3 is TGTGCCAGCAGCCTAGACAGGGATACTGAAGCTTTCTTT. Protein: CASSLDRDTEAFF.

The chain carries TRBV11-3 and TRBJ2-1; 10 bases line up with TRBD1. The germline gives CDR1 SGHNT, CDR2 YENEEA. V was clipped by 5 bases and J by 7 bases; unmatched bases: 14. This CDR3 is 17 amino acids long. CDR3 in amino acids: CASSKETGTGASNEQFF. The CDR3 DNA is TGTGCCAGCAGCAAAGAGACCGGGACAGGGGCATCTAATGAGCAGTTCTTC. Supplemented by reference TRBV11-3 and TRBJ2-1, the full variable domain reads EAGVVQSPRYKIIEKKQPVAFWCNPISGHNTLYWYLQNLGQGPELLIRYENEEAVDDSQLPKDRFSAERLKGVDSTLKIQPAELGDSAVYLCASSKETGTGASNEQFFGPGTRLTVL.

This clone was seen more than once but under ten times. V gene TRBV10-3 combines with J gene TRBJ2-1; 10 bases agree with TRBD2. Trimming cost V 6 bases and J 5 bases; bases outside gene matches: 7. CDR1 and CDR2 (germline): ENHRY, SYGVKD. The CDR3 consists of 15 residues. Written as DNA, the CDR3 is TGTGCCATCAGCTTAGGTAGCGGGGGGAACAATGAGCAGTTCTTC. Translation gives CAISLGSGGNNEQFF.

The table lists this clone with a count of one. The genes are TRBV28 and TRBJ1-3; no firm D call. Trimming took off 7 bases at V and 6 bases at J, with 31 bases between the two ends. The CDR3 covers 19 residues. Germline CDR1 MDHEN, CDR2 SYDVKM. The CDR3 coding sequence is TGTGCCAGCAACCCTAGAGGACTGACGACACCCCCGGCGAAAAACACCATATATTTT. It specifies CASNPRGLTTPPAKNTIYF.

The chain recombines TRBV30 with TRBJ2-3; 7 positions match TRBD2. J was trimmed by 1 base and V by 2 bases; bases with no gene match: 6. Per germline, CDR1 GTSNPN and CDR2 SVGIG (reference sequence). CDR3 length equals 15 residues. The CDR3 DNA follows: TGTGCCTGGAGTACGGTGGGGGGGGGCACAGATACGCAGTATTTT. Its translation: CAWSTVGGGTDTQYF.

This clone was counted between two and nine times. V usage is TRBV28 and J usage is TRBJ2-1, with 9 bases fitting TRBD2. Germline CDR1 is MDHEN and CDR2 is SYDVKM. V trimming: 6 bases; J trimming: 3 bases; junction bases outside the gene matches: 3. This CDR3 region has 14 residues. CDR3 residues: CASSVSGSYNEQFF. The CDR3 nucleotides are TGTGCCAGCAGCGTTAGCGGGAGCTACAATGAGCAGTTCTTC.

V is TRBV5-1 and J is TRBJ1-2, with 9 bases fitting TRBD1. The V gene end was trimmed by 4 bases and the J gene end by 4 bases; junction bases not matched to a gene: 11. Per the germline V gene, CDR1 is SGHRS and CDR2 is YFSETQ. The CDR3 has 16 amino acids. The CDR3 protein is CASSRGQGAGSYGYTF. The CDR3 coding sequence is TGCGCCAGCAGCCGGGGACAGGGCGCGGGGAGCTATGGCTACACCTTC.

This clone showed up just a few times. The chain couples TRBV28 to TRBJ2-1, with D possibly TRBD2 on 6 matching bases. Germline CDR1 is MDHEN and CDR2 is SYDVKM. The CDR3 is 18 amino acids. V was trimmed by 3 bases and J by 1 base, leaving 19 bases between them. Written as DNA, the CDR3 is TGTGCCAGCAGTTTGCAAGTGTACGGGAGAGTGTCCTACAATGAGCAGTTCTTC. Its protein is CASSLQVYGRVSYNEQFF.

The V call is TRBV19, the J call TRBJ1-4; TRBD1 is a possible D gene (6 bases). Trimming took 0 bases from V and 8 from J, leaving 10 bases between them. This CDR3 region has 14 residues. The germline gives CDR1 LNHDA, CDR2 SQIVND (reference sequence). CDR3 loop: CASSIDRGGEKLFF. CDR3 DNA: TGTGCCAGTAGTATAGACAGGGGTGGCGAAAAACTGTTTTTT.

The chain combines TRBV7-9 with TRBJ2-7; 12 positions agree with TRBD2. This CDR3 spans 15 amino acids. V lost 5 bases, J lost 0 bases, and 2 bases stayed unmatched. The germline V gene has CDR1 SEHNR and CDR2 FQNEAQ (reference sequence). CDR3 loop: CASSRLAGDSYEQYF. CDR3 nucleotides: TGTGCCAGCAGCCGACTAGCGGGGGACTCCTACGAGCAGTACTTC.

The chain uses TRBV6-5 and TRBJ1-1; no clear D. CDR3 size: 14 residues. Between the trimmed V and J ends, which lost 0 bases and 11 bases, there was a span of 16 bases. The germline CDR1 and CDR2 sequences are MNHEY and SVGAGI. This chain's CDR3 is CASSYSRWTGGAFF. The CDR3 DNA reads TGTGCCAGCAGTTACTCGCGTTGGACGGGCGGGGCTTTCTTT.

The chain is built from TRBV11-1 and TRBJ2-7; possible D gene TRBD2, 5 bases. Trimming left V 1 base short and J 2 bases short, with 9 bases between. CDR1 SGHAT and CDR2 FQDESV come from the germline V gene (reference sequence). The CDR3 totals 14 residues. CDR3 loop: CASSLDGVPYEQYF. The CDR3 DNA follows: TGTGCCAGCAGCTTAGACGGGGTACCCTACGAGCAGTACTTC.

The chain combines TRBV19 with TRBJ1-5, with TRBD1 matching 11 bases. The J segment lost 0 bases and the V segment lost 3 bases, leaving 7 bases of the junction unmatched. CDR1 LNHDA and CDR2 SQIVND come from the germline V gene (reference sequence). This CDR3 has 18 amino acids. DNA for the CDR3: TGTGCCAGTAGTATGTGGGGACAGGGGGTAGATAGCAATCAGCCCCAGCATTTT. Its protein product is CASSMWGQGVDSNQPQHF.

This chain uses TRBV5-8 with TRBJ1-1; TRBD1 aligns across 7 bases. This CDR3 comprises 14 residues. The V and J ends lost 4 bases and 4 bases, in that order; junction bases with no gene match: 7. In germline, CDR1 is SGHTS, CDR2 YDEGEE. The CDR3 DNA is TGTGCCAGCAGCATCATTAACAGGGGCACTGAAGCTTTCTTT. Its translation: CASSIINRGTEAFF.

The V gene is TRBV19, the J gene TRBJ1-4; TRBD1 matches 8 bases. The germline V gene encodes CDR1 LNHDA and CDR2 SQIVND (reference sequence). The length of the CDR3 is 16 residues. The trim removed 9 bases at V and 4 bases at J, leaving 13 bases unmatched. The CDR3 DNA is TGTGCCAGCAACGACCCCGGACAGGGTGATAATGAAAAACTGTTTTTT. This translates into CASNDPGQGDNEKLFF.

The V gene is TRBV5-1, the J gene TRBJ1-5; D unresolved. V was cut by 0 bases and J by 0 bases, with 10 bases left in between. The length of the CDR3 is 16 residues. The germline V gene encodes CDR1 SGHRS and CDR2 YFSETQ. The CDR3 loop reads CASSLAVTLSNQPQHF. CDR3 bases: TGCGCCAGCAGCTTGGCCGTGACACTTAGCAATCAGCCCCAGCATTTT.

The gene calls are TRBV6-5 and TRBJ2-1, with TRBD1 identical over 9 bases. J gave up 15 bases and V 11 bases, and 23 bases lay outside the gene matches. The CDR3 is 15 residues long. Germline CDR1 reads MNHEY; CDR2 reads SVGAGI. CDR3 coding DNA: TGTGCCGCGGAGGGAGGGACAGGGCTCTTCAATGTGCCGTTCTTC. Protein product: CAAEGGTGLFNVPFF.

The chain couples TRBV5-6 to TRBJ1-5; TRBD1 might be the D (5 bases). The germline gives CDR1 SGHDT, CDR2 YYEEEE. This CDR3 has 16 residues. The ends were cut back, 2 bases at V and 5 bases at J, with 17 bases in the middle. The CDR3 sequence: CASSFFSQGNDQPQHF. CDR3 nucleotide sequence: TGTGCCAGCAGCTTTTTTTCCCAGGGAAACGATCAGCCCCAGCATTTT.

This clone was seen more than once but under ten times. The V call is TRBV6-2 or TRBV6-3, the J call TRBJ1-5; 7 bases are shared with TRBD1. Per the germline V gene, CDR1 is MNHEY and CDR2 is SVGEGT. CDR3 length: 14 amino acids. J gave up 7 bases and V 6 bases, and 9 bases lay outside the gene matches. The chain's CDR3 is CASSLGGLGQPQHF. In nucleotides, the CDR3 is TGTGCCAGCAGCCTAGGGGGCCTCGGGCAGCCCCAGCATTTT.